The present TCR beta chain was sequenced within a study of human T cells and chemical hapten exposure. Time point in this sample: pre-sensitization, week 0. Treatment here: therapeutic diphenylcyclopropenone sensitization with weekly scalp DPC. This CDR3 has 16 amino acids. CDR1 KGHSH and CDR2 LQKENI come from the germline V gene. J was trimmed by 5 bases and V by 6 bases; bases with no gene match: 14. TCRdb reanalysed the RACE reads using MiXCR and keeps one entry per CDR3 protein. The data contain about 120,000 distinct CDR3 sequences, about 13% of them seen just once; the ten biggest clones take up 2.8%. This clonotype has more than one count but fewer than ten.

The origin of this receptor is a woman between 18 and 29 years old with alopecia areata. Some clones in this sample may be carry-over from other donors' samples. The chain couples TRBV18 to TRBJ2-3; 7 bases are a match to TRBD1. The sequencing used whole blood, collected in connection with sensitization to the hapten diphenylcyclopropenone (DPC). The CDR3 DNA follows: TGTGCCAGCTCCCGCCGACAGGGATGGGTTGAAGATACGCAGTATTTT. Protein product: CASSRRQGWVEDTQYF. The variable domain in full, with the rest retrieved from reference TRBV18 and TRBJ2-3, is NAGVMQNPRHLVRRRGQEARLRCSPMKGHSHVYWYRQLPEEGLKFMVYLQKENIIDESGMPKERFSAEFPKEGPSILRIQQVVRGDSAAYFCASSRRQGWVEDTQYFGPGTRLTVL.